Here is one T cell receptor beta chain with its context. No antigen is known for it. The record has no base qualities; no much larger clone is one base away. This specimen belongs to a study of T cells in lung cancer brain metastases (dated by TCRdb to the late 2010s). Notes on the research overall: Of the roughly 20 patients, about 16 had a history of tobacco use, with a median of roughly 41 pack-years. About 90% of the 20 patients received no interval therapy between primary and metastasis resection. Median interval between primary and brain metastasis specimen acquisition was roughly 360 days. In this study, the TCR beta CDR3 repertoires of fully resected primary non-small cell lung cancers were compared with those of paired brain metastases. A cohort of about 20 patients was included, from whom 40 specimens were contributed, with one primary lung lesion and one brain metastasis obtained from each patient. Of the patients, under twelve were female and about 9 were male, and their median age at first diagnosis was around 57 years. The average DNA integrity number was more than 3 in both primary and metastatic specimens, and the two sites did not differ significantly.

CDR1 and CDR2 (SGHTA, FQGNSA) derive from the germline V gene. Measured from the cysteine to the phenylalanine, the CDR3 is 15 residues long. Only the CDR3 region is kept as DNA, spanning 45 bases read in frame from base 1. Germline trimming amounts to 5 bases on V and 6 bases on J, with 9 as the count of junction bases outside the gene matches. Patients underwent resection for synchronous oligometastatic disease or delayed recurrence of a solitary brain metastasis. To avoid including cancers other than NSCLC, any patient with a history of multiple malignancies was excluded. Tumor areas were macrodissected from about 5 deparaffinized about 11 um unstained sections guided by marked H&E slides. All specimens were fixed in formalin and embedded in paraffin (FFPE). The AllPrep DNA/RNA FFPE Kit was used to extract genomic DNA. Between roughly 2.24 and 5 ug genomic DNA was input per sample, with paired samples receiving equal DNA input. TCR beta libraries were built with the immunoSEQ hsTCRbeta Kit using multiplexed V and J gene primers in two PCR steps. The pooled libraries, together with positive and negative controls, were sequenced on an Illumina MiSeq running a 100-cycle paired-end protocol. The authors' analysis ran thus. Raw data were processed by the immunoSEQ vendor into normalized, annotated TCR beta repertoire reports. Richness was defined as unique clones by nucleotide sequence, and total richness was extrapolated with the iChao1 and Efron-Thisted estimators. Pielou's evenness, Simpson's index, top-ten clone proportional abundance, and Morisita overlap index were used to characterize and compare paired lesions. As stored in TCRdb, this immuneACCESS dataset retains in-frame rearrangements with V and J assigned. A fraction of the clones does not appear; measured against another copy, unresolved V genes explain less than half of the discrepancy, and the remainder lacks a known reason. From that table come the V and J calls and clone size; the DNA was used to work out D and trimming. The sample has 900 to 1,300 clones on record, around 89% of them singletons. Approximately 5.6% of the sample is held by the ten biggest clonotypes.

What the study reported, not specific to this receptor: DNA fragmentation in the FFPE samples may have kept the complete infiltrating T cell repertoire from being retrieved. Most clones were lesion-specific, with limited overlap between paired lesions (mean Morisita index approximately 0.21). Significantly fewer unique productive clones were found in brain metastases than in paired primaries (median around 1,500 versus 5,000). The ten most abundant clones made up a significantly larger repertoire fraction in brain metastases than primaries, suggesting clonal expansion. It was not possible to control for the effects of preoperative corticosteroids on T cell infiltration in brain metastases.

The chain couples TRBV7-2 to TRBJ2-1; a stretch of 8 junction bases matches TRBD2. The clonotype was recovered from a woman between 40 and 55 years old with non-small cell lung cancer that had spread to the brain. The sequenced sample consisted of tumor tissue from a brain metastasis. Taken with the paper, the label for cell subset or site translates to: paired resected brain metastasis. The nucleotide sequence reads TGTGCCAGCAGCGCCGGGACTAGTCGCAGCAATGAGCAGTTCTTC. This encodes CASSAGTSRSNEQFF.